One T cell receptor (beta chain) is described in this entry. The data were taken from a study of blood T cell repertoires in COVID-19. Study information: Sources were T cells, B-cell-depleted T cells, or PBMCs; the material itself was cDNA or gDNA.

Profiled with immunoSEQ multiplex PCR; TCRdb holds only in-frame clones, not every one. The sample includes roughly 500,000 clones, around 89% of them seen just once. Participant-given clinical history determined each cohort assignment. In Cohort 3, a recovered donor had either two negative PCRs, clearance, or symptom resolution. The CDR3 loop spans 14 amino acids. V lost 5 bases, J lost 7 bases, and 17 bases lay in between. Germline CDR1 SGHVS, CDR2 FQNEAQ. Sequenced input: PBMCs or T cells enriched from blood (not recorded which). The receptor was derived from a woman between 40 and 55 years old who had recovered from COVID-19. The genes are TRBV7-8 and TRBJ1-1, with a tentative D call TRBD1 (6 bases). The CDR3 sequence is CASSLSVGQLEAFF. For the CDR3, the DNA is TGTGCCAGCAGCCTCTCGGTCGGACAGCTTGAAGCTTTCTTT.